This is a list of T cell receptor beta chains from one sample in a study. TCRdb fed the RT-PCR reads into MiXCR, producing one record per CDR3 protein. Of about 680,000 distinct CDR3 sequences listed, 13% to 15% were seen once; the top ten hold about 3.6%. Sequencing was performed on memory CD4+ T cells from blood. Source of these receptors: a female donor in good health, serving as a healthy control. The CDR3 runs from the conserved cysteine through the conserved F or W. The D gene is left open where the match is weak. Size is stated for part of the rows, as once, few or many counts, or as a class when the clone is expanded.

d_call: NA; j_call: TRBJ2-1; v_call: TRBV5-1; clone_size: few; cdr3_aa: CASSLGWGGGEQFF; cdr3_nt: TGCGCCAGCAGCTTGGGGTGGGGGGGCGGTGAGCAGTTCTTC
d_call: NA; j_call: TRBJ2-7; v_call: TRBV5-1; clone_size: NA; cdr3_aa: CASSFGRHDQYEQYF; cdr3_nt: TGCGCCAGCAGCTTTGGACGTCATGACCAATACGAGCAGTACTTC
d_call: NA; j_call: TRBJ2-7; v_call: TRBV6-2/TRBV6-3; clone_size: few; cdr3_aa: CASSPPFGQPSSYEQYF; cdr3_nt: TGTGCCAGCAGTCCACCCTTTGGTCAGCCGAGCTCCTACGAGCAGTACTTC
d_call: NA; j_call: TRBJ1-1; v_call: TRBV6-6; clone_size: few; cdr3_aa: CASSYAGIGLNTEAFF; cdr3_nt: TGTGCCAGCAGTTACGCGGGGATCGGGCTGAACACTGAAGCTTTCTTT
d_call: NA; j_call: TRBJ1-1; v_call: TRBV5-1; clone_size: few; cdr3_aa: CASSGGSASNTEAFF; cdr3_nt: TGCGCCAGCAGCGGTGGTTCGGCATCGAACACTGAAGCTTTCTTT
d_call: TRBD2; j_call: TRBJ2-5; v_call: TRBV20-1; clone_size: NA; cdr3_aa: CSAPGTSGSVTQYF; cdr3_nt: TGCAGTGCTCCCGGGACTAGCGGGAGCGTGACCCAGTACTTC
d_call: TRBD1; j_call: TRBJ2-3; v_call: TRBV24-1; clone_size: many; cdr3_aa: CATTGQGSTDTQYF; cdr3_nt: TGTGCCACCACTGGACAGGGTAGCACAGATACGCAGTATTTT
d_call: TRBD2; j_call: TRBJ2-7; v_call: TRBV6-2/TRBV6-3; clone_size: NA; cdr3_aa: CASRRTSGTEQYF; cdr3_nt: TGTGCCAGCAGGCGTACTAGCGGGACGGAGCAGTACTTC
d_call: TRBD2; j_call: TRBJ2-1; v_call: TRBV28; clone_size: NA; cdr3_aa: CASSPGLAGGGQQFF; cdr3_nt: TGTGCCAGCAGTCCGGGACTAGCGGGAGGTGGCCAGCAGTTCTTC
d_call: TRBD1; j_call: TRBJ1-2; v_call: TRBV7-2; clone_size: NA; cdr3_aa: CASSLTGLDGYTF; cdr3_nt: TGTGCCAGCAGTCTGACAGGGTTAGATGGCTACACCTTC
d_call: NA; j_call: TRBJ2-2; v_call: TRBV5-1; clone_size: many; cdr3_aa: CASSLLPPGEHTGELFF; cdr3_nt: TGCGCCAGCAGCTTACTCCCTCCCGGCGAACACACCGGGGAGCTGTTTTTT
d_call: NA; j_call: TRBJ1-5; v_call: TRBV7-4; clone_size: few; cdr3_aa: CASLVVSNQPQHF; cdr3_nt: TGTGCCAGCCTAGTGGTGAGCAATCAGCCCCAGCATTTT
d_call: NA; j_call: TRBJ2-7; v_call: TRBV2; clone_size: NA; cdr3_aa: CASSHRAFYEQYF; cdr3_nt: TGTGCCAGCAGTCACAGGGCGTTCTACGAGCAGTACTTC
d_call: TRBD2; j_call: TRBJ2-1; v_call: TRBV5-4; clone_size: few; cdr3_aa: CASSLDSGTTYNEQFF; cdr3_nt: TGTGCCAGCAGCTTGGATAGCGGGACTACCTACAATGAGCAGTTCTTC
d_call: TRBD1; j_call: TRBJ1-2; v_call: TRBV7-9; clone_size: many; cdr3_aa: CASSSPGQAFAGYTF; cdr3_nt: TGTGCCAGCAGCTCCCCGGGACAGGCGTTCGCTGGCTACACCTTC
d_call: NA; j_call: TRBJ2-2; v_call: TRBV21-1; clone_size: NA; cdr3_aa: CASLDRAAGELFF; cdr3_nt: TGTGCCAGTTTGGACAGGGCAGCTGGGGAGCTGTTTTTT
d_call: NA; j_call: TRBJ2-7; v_call: TRBV3-2; clone_size: NA; cdr3_aa: CASSHWDRQDEQYF; cdr3_nt: TGTGCCAGCAGCCATTGGGATAGACAAGACGAGCAGTACTTC
d_call: NA; j_call: TRBJ2-5; v_call: TRBV2; clone_size: NA; cdr3_aa: CASSVSKETQYF; cdr3_nt: TGTGCCAGCAGTGTATCAAAAGAGACCCAGTACTTC
d_call: NA; j_call: TRBJ1-5; v_call: TRBV11-2; clone_size: few; cdr3_aa: CASSLNSINQPQHF; cdr3_nt: TGTGCCAGCAGCTTAAACAGCATCAATCAGCCCCAGCATTTT
d_call: NA; j_call: TRBJ2-1; v_call: TRBV9; clone_size: NA; cdr3_aa: CASSADLYEQFF; cdr3_nt: TGTGCCAGCAGCGCGGACCTATATGAGCAGTTCTTC
d_call: NA; j_call: TRBJ2-7; v_call: TRBV5-5; clone_size: many; cdr3_aa: CASSTDPQPGEQYF; cdr3_nt: TGTGCCAGCAGTACGGACCCCCAACCGGGCGAGCAGTACTTC
d_call: NA; j_call: TRBJ1-2; v_call: TRBV20-1; clone_size: few; cdr3_aa: CSATGTSARGYTF; cdr3_nt: TGCAGTGCTACCGGGACATCAGCTCGTGGCTACACCTTC
d_call: TRBD1; j_call: TRBJ2-7; v_call: TRBV5-1; clone_size: many; cdr3_aa: CASSLGQGVREQYF; cdr3_nt: TGCGCCAGCAGCTTGGGACAGGGTGTACGCGAGCAGTACTTC
d_call: TRBD1; j_call: TRBJ1-2; v_call: TRBV28; clone_size: NA; cdr3_aa: CASMTGTGVYGYTF; cdr3_nt: TGTGCCAGCATGACCGGGACAGGGGTCTATGGCTACACCTTC
d_call: NA; j_call: TRBJ2-2; v_call: TRBV3-1; clone_size: NA; cdr3_aa: CASRGSGNTGELFF; cdr3_nt: TGTGCCAGCAGAGGCAGCGGGAACACCGGGGAGCTGTTTTTT
d_call: NA; j_call: TRBJ1-5; v_call: TRBV19; clone_size: NA; cdr3_aa: CASSISRADSNQPQHF; cdr3_nt: TGTGCCAGTAGTATTTCCAGAGCCGATAGCAATCAGCCCCAGCATTTT
d_call: NA; j_call: TRBJ2-6; v_call: TRBV6-6; clone_size: few; cdr3_aa: CASSYSNANSGANVLTF; cdr3_nt: TGTGCCAGCAGTTACTCGAATGCGAACTCTGGGGCCAACGTCCTGACTTTC
d_call: NA; j_call: TRBJ1-1; v_call: TRBV7-9; clone_size: many; cdr3_aa: CASRIQMNTEAFF; cdr3_nt: TGTGCCAGCAGAATTCAAATGAACACTGAAGCTTTCTTT
d_call: NA; j_call: TRBJ1-1; v_call: TRBV6-2/TRBV6-3; clone_size: NA; cdr3_aa: CASSIQGKNTEAFF; cdr3_nt: TGTGCCAGCAGTATACAGGGAAAGAACACTGAAGCTTTCTTT
d_call: TRBD1; j_call: TRBJ2-5; v_call: TRBV7-2; clone_size: many; cdr3_aa: CASSLGTVETQYF; cdr3_nt: TGTGCCAGCAGCCTTGGGACAGTGGAGACCCAGTACTTC
d_call: NA; j_call: TRBJ1-6; v_call: TRBV27; clone_size: NA; cdr3_aa: CASSFREDSSPLHF; cdr3_nt: TGTGCCAGCAGTTTCCGGGAGGACAGTTCACCCCTCCACTTT
d_call: NA; j_call: TRBJ2-3; v_call: TRBV3-1; clone_size: few; cdr3_aa: CASSSLGSNTQYF; cdr3_nt: TGTGCCAGCAGCTCACTAGGATCGAATACGCAGTATTTT
d_call: NA; j_call: TRBJ2-7; v_call: TRBV6-1; clone_size: few; cdr3_aa: CASSDGGSAYEQYF; cdr3_nt: TGTGCCAGCAGTGACGGAGGGAGTGCCTACGAGCAGTACTTC
d_call: NA; j_call: TRBJ1-5; v_call: TRBV18; clone_size: many; cdr3_aa: CASSPVGIGQPQHF; cdr3_nt: TGTGCCAGCTCACCAGTAGGAATCGGTCAGCCCCAGCATTTT
d_call: NA; j_call: TRBJ1-2; v_call: TRBV5-1; clone_size: few; cdr3_aa: CASSLSGEVGYTF; cdr3_nt: TGCGCCAGCAGCTTGTCAGGGGAGGTTGGCTACACCTTC
d_call: NA; j_call: TRBJ1-1; v_call: TRBV7-8; clone_size: few; cdr3_aa: CASNPTEGGANTEAFF; cdr3_nt: TGTGCCAGCAACCCAACGGAGGGGGGCGCGAACACTGAAGCTTTCTTT
d_call: NA; j_call: TRBJ2-7; v_call: TRBV20-1; clone_size: NA; cdr3_aa: CSARQNRVYEQYF; cdr3_nt: TGCAGTGCTAGACAGAATAGGGTCTACGAGCAGTACTTC
d_call: NA; j_call: TRBJ1-5; v_call: TRBV5-8; clone_size: few; cdr3_aa: CASTPRGGQGQPQHF; cdr3_nt: TGTGCCAGCACGCCCCGGGGGGGGCAAGGTCAGCCCCAGCATTTT
d_call: NA; j_call: TRBJ1-2; v_call: TRBV7-2; clone_size: few; cdr3_aa: CASSSISGAGGNYGYTF; cdr3_nt: TGTGCCAGCAGCTCCATCAGTGGGGCAGGCGGTAACTATGGCTACACCTTC
d_call: NA; j_call: TRBJ1-1; v_call: TRBV11-3; clone_size: NA; cdr3_aa: CASSMEENTEAFF; cdr3_nt: TGTGCCAGCAGTATGGAGGAGAACACTGAAGCTTTCTTT
d_call: TRBD2; j_call: TRBJ2-1; v_call: TRBV11-2; clone_size: NA; cdr3_aa: CASSEDSGYSEQFF; cdr3_nt: TGTGCCAGCAGCGAAGATAGCGGGTACAGTGAGCAGTTCTTC
d_call: NA; j_call: TRBJ2-5; v_call: TRBV27; clone_size: many; cdr3_aa: CASSRSAGEETQYF; cdr3_nt: TGTGCCAGCAGTAGATCGGCCGGCGAAGAGACCCAGTACTTC
d_call: TRBD1; j_call: TRBJ1-1; v_call: TRBV12-3/TRBV12-4; clone_size: NA; cdr3_aa: CASSRGGQGTEAFF; cdr3_nt: TGTGCCAGCAGTAGAGGGGGACAGGGGACTGAAGCTTTCTTT
d_call: TRBD1; j_call: TRBJ1-6; v_call: TRBV18; clone_size: few; cdr3_aa: CASSPSLDRGLNSPLHF; cdr3_nt: TGTGCCAGCTCACCATCACTTGACAGGGGGCTGAATTCACCCCTCCACTTT
d_call: TRBD2; j_call: TRBJ2-1; v_call: TRBV5-4; clone_size: once; cdr3_aa: CASSSPGTIYNEQFF; cdr3_nt: TGTGCCAGCAGCTCCCCTGGGACTATCTACAATGAGCAGTTCTTC
d_call: TRBD1; j_call: TRBJ2-7; v_call: TRBV5-1; clone_size: many; cdr3_aa: CASSKTGTGDEQYF; cdr3_nt: TGCGCCAGCAGCAAAACCGGGACAGGGGACGAGCAGTACTTC
d_call: TRBD2; j_call: TRBJ2-5; v_call: TRBV30; clone_size: many; cdr3_aa: CAWSQKGLAGETQYF; cdr3_nt: TGTGCCTGGAGCCAGAAGGGACTAGCGGGAGAGACCCAGTACTTC
d_call: NA; j_call: TRBJ2-2; v_call: TRBV7-2; clone_size: NA; cdr3_aa: CASSLGTHGSGELFF; cdr3_nt: TGTGCCAGCAGCTTAGGGACGCACGGTTCCGGGGAGCTGTTTTTT
d_call: NA; j_call: TRBJ1-2; v_call: TRBV7-2; clone_size: many; cdr3_aa: CASSLSGARSGYTF; cdr3_nt: TGTGCCAGCAGCTTATCGGGGGCCCGGAGTGGCTACACCTTC
d_call: TRBD2; j_call: TRBJ2-3; v_call: TRBV28; clone_size: NA; cdr3_aa: CAILKPLAGVVYF; cdr3_nt: TGTGCCATCCTGAAACCACTAGCGGGAGTCGTTTATTTT
d_call: TRBD1; j_call: TRBJ1-2; v_call: TRBV2; clone_size: few; cdr3_aa: CASRPGQGNGYTF; cdr3_nt: TGTGCCAGCAGACCGGGACAGGGGAATGGCTACACCTTC
d_call: NA; j_call: TRBJ1-5; v_call: TRBV2; clone_size: NA; cdr3_aa: CASSIGQKQTGNQPQHF; cdr3_nt: TGTGCCAGCAGCATCGGACAGAAGCAAACGGGAAATCAGCCCCAGCATTTT
d_call: NA; j_call: TRBJ1-2; v_call: TRBV30; clone_size: few; cdr3_aa: CAWSVGGVNYGYTF; cdr3_nt: TGTGCCTGGAGTGTAGGGGGGGTCAACTATGGCTACACCTTC
d_call: NA; j_call: TRBJ2-5; v_call: TRBV10-3; clone_size: few; cdr3_aa: CAISFRGAGGHKSQETQYF; cdr3_nt: TGTGCCATCAGCTTCAGGGGGGCGGGAGGTCATAAATCCCAAGAGACCCAGTACTTC
d_call: NA; j_call: TRBJ2-1; v_call: TRBV7-9; clone_size: few; cdr3_aa: CASSLGGWNNEQFF; cdr3_nt: TGTGCCAGCAGCTTAGGGGGCTGGAACAATGAGCAGTTCTTC
d_call: TRBD1; j_call: TRBJ1-6; v_call: TRBV7-8; clone_size: many; cdr3_aa: CASSPTDRDSPLHF; cdr3_nt: TGTGCCAGCAGCCCTACAGACAGGGACTCACCCCTCCACTTT
d_call: NA; j_call: TRBJ2-4; v_call: TRBV20-1; clone_size: many; cdr3_aa: CSAPGMKAKNIQYF; cdr3_nt: TGCAGTGCCCCAGGGATGAAGGCCAAAAACATTCAGTACTTC
d_call: NA; j_call: TRBJ2-7; v_call: TRBV27; clone_size: few; cdr3_aa: CASGRGEQYF; cdr3_nt: TGTGCCAGCGGGCGGGGCGAGCAGTACTTC
d_call: NA; j_call: TRBJ1-2; v_call: TRBV20-1; clone_size: few; cdr3_aa: CSARDHTSYGYTF; cdr3_nt: TGCAGTGCTAGAGACCACACCAGCTATGGCTACACCTTC
d_call: NA; j_call: TRBJ2-7; v_call: TRBV7-2; clone_size: NA; cdr3_aa: CASSLGYGGPYEQYF; cdr3_nt: TGTGCCAGCAGCTTAGGGTACGGGGGGCCCTACGAGCAGTACTTC